The next 19 T cell receptor beta chains were all read from a single sample in a study of beta chain features in type 1 diabetes. The study, taken as a whole, reports: All four CD4+ subsets from Type 1 diabetes patients carried moderately but significantly shorter TCRB CDR3s.

Expressed TCRB transcripts were sequenced, since all the RNA that had been isolated was reverse transcribed. Produced via immunoSEQ multiplex PCR; TCRdb's table is partial and in-frame only. The sample yields approximately 170,000 clones, 7.8% seen once. These TCRs are of unknown antigen specificity. Sequenced input: central memory CD4+ T cells from blood. The receptors were gathered from a woman aged 40 to 50 with type 1 diabetes.

The V call is TRBV18, the J call TRBJ1-2, with 9 bases fitting TRBD1. Trimming took 2 bases from V and 8 from J; bases not matched to a gene: 3. Germline CDR1 KGHSH, CDR2 LQKENI. The CDR3 consists of 13 residues. CDR3 sequence (DNA): TGTGCCAGCTCACCATACAGGGGGCGAGGCTACACCTTC. Translation: CASSPYRGRGYTF.

This clone occurred a few times. The chain employs TRBV14 and TRBJ2-1, with a tentative D call TRBD1 (5 bases). CDR1 and CDR2 (germline): SGHDN, FVKESK. Between the trimmed V and J ends, which lost 0 bases and 14 bases, there was a span of 14 bases. The CDR3 covers 13 residues. This CDR3 reads CASSQDLGDSKFF. The CDR3 nucleotides are TGTGCCAGCAGCCAAGATCTCGGAGACAGTAAGTTCTTC.

The chain uses TRBV21-1 and TRBJ1-5; TRBD1, the table's D call, lacks a check against the DNA. TRBV21-1 is a documented pseudogene. The CDR3 consists of 15 residues. CDR3 loop: CASSAMWTGRQPQHF. The DNA of the CDR3 is TGTGCCAGCAGCGCCATGTGGACAGGGCGTCAGCCCCAGCATTTT.

This sequence joins TRBV14 and TRBJ2-1; D gene ambiguous. The CDR3 extends over 14 amino acids. Trimming shortened V by 0 bases and J by 4 bases, and 7 bases separated the two germline ends. Germline CDR1 and CDR2: SGHDN and FVKESK. This chain's CDR3 is CASSQEFRYNEQFF. CDR3 nucleotides: TGTGCCAGCAGCCAAGAATTTCGTTACAATGAGCAGTTCTTC.

This sequence joins TRBV28 and TRBJ2-6; the D is unclear. The V end was cut by 2 bases, the J end by 2 bases, with 7 bases between. This CDR3 is built from 15 residues. Germline CDR1 and CDR2: MDHEN and SYDVKM. CDR3 sequence (DNA): TGTGCCAGCAGTTTAATGCGGACTGGGGCCAACGTCCTGACTTTC. Amino acid sequence: CASSLMRTGANVLTF.

This clone was counted only a few times. The chain joins TRBV11-2 to TRBJ2-1; tentatively, D is TRBD2 (5 bases). The CDR3 has 14 amino acids. The ends were cut back, 1 base at V and 3 bases at J, with 7 bases in the middle. Germline CDR1 SGHAT, CDR2 FQNNGV. The CDR3 is CASSLVRDYNEQFF. In nucleotides, the CDR3 is TGTGCCAGCAGCTTAGTACGGGACTACAATGAGCAGTTCTTC. Looking up the rest from reference TRBV11-2 and TRBJ2-1 gives the full variable domain: EAGVAQSPRYKIIEKRQSVAFWCNPISGHATLYWYQQILGQGPKLLIQFQNNGVVDDSQLPKDRFSAERLKGVDSTLKIQPAKLEDSAVYLCASSLVRDYNEQFFGPGTRLTVL.

A few counts support this clone. This chain joins TRBV7-2 and TRBJ2-7; the D is unclear. V shed 5 bases and J shed 3 bases, with 5 bases lying between them. This CDR3 region has 11 residues. Germline V CDR1 and CDR2: SGHTA, FQGNSA. Written as DNA, the CDR3 is TGTGCCAGCAGCCATTTCTACGAGCAGTACTTC. Amino acid sequence: CASSHFYEQYF. The full variable domain, with the rest looked up from reference TRBV7-2 and TRBJ2-7, is GAGVSQSPSNKVTEKGKDVELRCDPISGHTALYWYRQSLGQGLEFLIYFQGNSAPDKSGLPSDRFSAERTGGSVSTLTIQRTQQEDSAVYLCASSHFYEQYFGPGTRLTVT.

The chain joins TRBV25-1 to TRBJ1-4; 7 bases line up with TRBD1. Germline assignment: CDR1 MGHDK and CDR2 SYGVNS. CDR3 length: 13 residues. The junction had 1 base not matched to a gene; V was cut back by 5 bases and J by 4 bases. CDR3 residues: CASSRQGNEKLFF. CDR3 bases: TGTGCCAGCAGTCGACAGGGTAATGAAAAACTGTTTTTT.

This sequence joins TRBV25-1 and TRBJ2-5; 8 nucleotides align to TRBD1. The V gene end was trimmed by 4 bases and the J gene end by 4 bases; junction bases not matched to a gene: 8. Germline V gene sequence: CDR1 MGHDK, CDR2 SYGVNS. The length of the CDR3 is 15 residues. The CDR3 is CASSGGQGARETQYF. The CDR3, as DNA: TGTGCCAGCAGTGGGGGTCAGGGGGCAAGAGAGACCCAGTACTTC.

The table lists this clone with many counts. The V and J genes are TRBV7-8 and TRBJ2-6; D is unclear. Trimming left V 4 bases short and J 0 bases short, with 7 bases between. From germline, CDR1 is SGHVS and CDR2 FQNEAQ. The CDR3 runs to 15 residues. The CDR3, as DNA: TGTGCCAGCAGCTACCGGTTCTCTGGGGCCAACGTCCTGACTTTC. Translating gives CASSYRFSGANVLTF. The whole variable domain, filled in from reference TRBV7-8 and TRBJ2-6, reads GAGVSQSPRYKVAKRGQDVALRCDPISGHVSLFWYQQALGQGPEFLTYFQNEAQLDKSGLPSDRFFAERPEGSVSTLKIQRTQQEDSAVYLCASSYRFSGANVLTFGAGSRLTVL.

This clone was seen only a few times. The chain combines TRBV7-3 with TRBJ2-7; D possibly corresponds to TRBD2 (5 bases). Looked up from germline, CDR1 is SGHTA and CDR2 is FQGTGA. The CDR3 contains 14 residues. V dropped 3 bases and J dropped 6 bases, with 15 bases sitting between them. In nucleotides, the CDR3 is TGTGCCAGCAGCTTGTGGGCGGGCGTCGGCGAGCAGTACTTC. Translated, it gives CASSLWAGVGEQYF.

This clone was observed a few times. The DNA for the CDR3 is TGTGCCAGCGAGGTCGGGACACAATATGGCTACACCTTC. It is translated as CASEVGTQYGYTF. The V gene is TRBV2, the J gene TRBJ1-2, with D perhaps matching TRBD1 (6 bases). Germline assignment: CDR1 SNHLY and CDR2 FYNNEI. The ends were cut back, 8 bases at V and 5 bases at J, with 15 bases in the middle. The CDR3 sequence is 13 residues long.

This clone was detected many times. The sample has other DNA sequences that encode this CDR3 too. The V call is TRBV19, the J call TRBJ1-5, with 7 bases lining up with TRBD1. The CDR3 has 15 residues. Germline CDR1 reads LNHDA; CDR2 reads SQIVND (reference sequence). V shed 4 bases and J 4 bases; nucleotides not matched to a gene: 7. The DNA for the CDR3 is TGTGCCAGTAGTACCCCGGGCAGGGGGAATCAGCCCCAGCATTTT. Encoded protein: CASSTPGRGNQPQHF.

This clone occurred a few times. This chain links TRBV30 with TRBJ1-3, with a tentative D call TRBD1 (5 bases). Per the germline V gene, CDR1 is GTSNPN and CDR2 is SVGIG (reference sequence). This CDR3 region has 15 residues. Trimming left V 5 bases short and J 3 bases short, with 17 bases between. CDR3: CAWGGQPTGGNTIYF. CDR3 bases: TGTGCCTGGGGCGGACAACCCACGGGTGGAAACACCATATATTTT.

This clone was picked up a small number of times. The rearrangement uses TRBV7-2 and TRBJ1-2, with TRBD1 matching 10 bases. V was clipped by 5 bases and J by 0 bases; unmatched bases: 3. Germline-derived CDR1 and CDR2 are SGHTA and FQGNSA. This CDR3 is 15 amino acids long. The CDR3 DNA sequence: TGTGCCAGCAGCATTGGACAGGGGGCTAACTATGGCTACACCTTC. As protein: CASSIGQGANYGYTF.

This clone was counted a few times. CDR3 residues: CASSSDRVPSGELFF. CDR3 coding DNA: TGCGCCAGCAGTTCAGACAGGGTGCCGTCCGGGGAGCTGTTTTTT. The chain links TRBV5-1 to TRBJ2-2, with 7 nucleotides matching TRBD1. J lost 6 bases, V lost 5 bases, and 10 bases had no gene match. The CDR3 runs to 15 residues. Germline loops: CDR1 SGHRS, CDR2 YFSETQ.

This clone was detected only a few times. The chain carries TRBV6-6 and TRBJ1-1; D gene unclear. The CDR3 length is 12 residues. V dropped 4 bases and J dropped 7 bases, with 10 bases sitting between them. Per the germline V gene, CDR1 is MNHNY and CDR2 is SVGAGI (reference sequence). DNA for the CDR3: TGTGCCAGCAGTTCGTCGGGGTTTGAAGCTTTCTTT. This sequence encodes CASSSSGFEAFF.

This clone was detected ten times or more. The V and J genes are TRBV9 and TRBJ1-1, with 9 bases matching TRBD1. This CDR3 contains 15 residues. V dropped 2 bases and J dropped 4; count of bases not matched to a gene: 6. Per germline, CDR1 SGDLS and CDR2 YYNGEE. This CDR3 is CASSVGTGLGTEAFF. The CDR3, as DNA: TGTGCCAGCAGCGTCGGGACAGGGTTGGGCACTGAAGCTTTCTTT.

A few counts support this clone. The chain links TRBV15 to TRBJ2-2; D is undetermined. The CDR3 totals 12 residues. Trimming shortened V by 0 bases and J by 7 bases, and 3 bases separated the two germline ends. Germline assignment: CDR1 LNHNV and CDR2 YYDKDF (reference sequence). CDR3 bases: TGTGCCACCAGCAGAGACGGCGGGGAGCTGTTTTTT. Its protein product is CATSRDGGELFF.